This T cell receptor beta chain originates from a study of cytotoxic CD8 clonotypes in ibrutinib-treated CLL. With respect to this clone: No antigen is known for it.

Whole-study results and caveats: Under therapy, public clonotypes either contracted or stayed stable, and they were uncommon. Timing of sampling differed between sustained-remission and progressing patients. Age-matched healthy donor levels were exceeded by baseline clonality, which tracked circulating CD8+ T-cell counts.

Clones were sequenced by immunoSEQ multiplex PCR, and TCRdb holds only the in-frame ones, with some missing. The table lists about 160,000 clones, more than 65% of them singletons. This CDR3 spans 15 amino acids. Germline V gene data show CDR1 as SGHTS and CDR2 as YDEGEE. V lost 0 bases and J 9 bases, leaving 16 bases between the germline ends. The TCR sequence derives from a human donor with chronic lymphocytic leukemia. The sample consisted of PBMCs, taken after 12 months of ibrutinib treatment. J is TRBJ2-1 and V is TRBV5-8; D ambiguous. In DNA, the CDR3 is TGTGCCAGCAGCTTGGGGTGGATCGTGAATGGTGAGCAGTTCTTC. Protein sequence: CASSLGWIVNGEQFF.